This TCR beta chain was sequenced during a study of blood T cell repertoires in COVID-19. On the study more broadly: Sample material is recorded as cDNA or gDNA derived from T cells, B-cell-depleted T cells, or PBMCs.

This CDR3 contains 16 residues. Germline V gene lookup returns CDR1 SEHNR and CDR2 FQNEAQ (reference sequence). V lost 3 bases, J lost 2 bases, and 17 bases lay in between. TCRdb's copy holds only in-frame clones and misses some; the assay was immunoSEQ multiplex PCR. The sample has 200,000 or so clones, over 75% seen once. Specimen: peripheral blood. This rearrangement joins TRBV7-9 to TRBJ2-7; D is perhaps TRBD2 (7 bases). This receptor was identified in a human donor with active or convalescent COVID-19. The donor label of this sample is uncertain. The CDR3 DNA follows: TGTGCCAGCAGCTTGAGTGGGGGGGCGAGCCCCTACGAGCAGTACTTC. It translates to CASSLSGGASPYEQYF.